The 27 T cell receptor beta chains presented below share a single source sample, sequenced in a study of cytomegalovirus exposure and HLA in healthy donors. Repertoires were generated with immunoSEQ multiplex PCR, while TCRdb's copy carries only in-frame clones and drops some. The profile shows roughly 120,000 clones, about 93% of them singletons. Sequencing was done on a sample of PBMCs. These receptors were collected from a young woman in good health and CMV-seronegative.

The chain combines TRBV14 with TRBJ1-1, with D possibly matching TRBD1 (5 bases). Germline V CDR1 and CDR2: SGHDN, FVKESK. V was clipped by 4 bases and J by 1 base, with 7 bases between them. The CDR3 totals 13 residues. This CDR3 is CASSLGGNTEAFF. DNA of the CDR3: TGTGCCAGCAGCCTCGGGGGGAACACTGAAGCTTTCTTT.

The J gene is TRBJ1-2, the V gene TRBV29-1, with a possible D match to TRBD1 (5 bases). The CDR3 is 14 residues long. V dropped 5 bases and J dropped 4 bases, with 17 bases sitting between them. Germline V gives CDR1 SQVTM, CDR2 ANQGSEA. The CDR3 nucleotides are TGCAGCGTTCAGAGCCGACAGAGCCTCTATGGCTACACCTTC. It specifies CSVQSRQSLYGYTF. Based on the CDR3 plus reference TRBV29-1 and TRBJ1-2, the full variable domain is SAVISQKPSRDICQRGTSLTIQCQVDSQVTMMFWYRQQPGQSLTLIATANQGSEATYESGFVIDKFPISRPNLTFSTLTVSNMSPEDSSIYLCSVQSRQSLYGYTFGSGTRLTVV.

The chain combines TRBV4-1 with TRBJ1-1; 7 positions agree with TRBD1. Germline V gene lookup returns CDR1 MGHRA and CDR2 YSYEKL. The CDR3 loop spans 16 amino acids. V shed 4 bases and J 5 bases; nucleotides not matched to a gene: 13. CDR3 region: CASSPIEVGGFTEAFF. CDR3 DNA sequence: TGCGCCAGCAGCCCAATCGAAGTAGGGGGCTTTACTGAAGCTTTCTTT.

The rearrangement joins TRBV30 to TRBJ2-1, with 9 bases lining up with TRBD2. The CDR3 is 17 amino acids. Per the germline V gene, CDR1 is GTSNPN and CDR2 is SVGIG (reference sequence). Trimming at V came to 2 bases and at J to 5 bases, leaving 13 bases not matched to a gene. CDR3 in DNA: TGTGCCTGGAGTAACGGCCCCCCTAGCGGGAATCACAATGAGCAGTTCTTC. Protein product: CAWSNGPPSGNHNEQFF.

The V gene is TRBV9, the J gene TRBJ2-6, with D tentatively TRBD2 (6 bases). Trimming stripped 4 bases from V and 1 base from J, with 12 bases between. Germline V lookup: CDR1 SGDLS, CDR2 YYNGEE. The CDR3 consists of 16 residues. CDR3 DNA: TGTGCCAGCAGCACCCACCGGGGGTCTGGGGCCAACGTCCTGACTTTC. This encodes CASSTHRGSGANVLTF.

This sequence joins TRBV5-1 and TRBJ2-3; 7 bases agree with TRBD1. This CDR3 contains 12 residues. Per germline, CDR1 SGHRS and CDR2 YFSETQ. Germline trimming cut 5 bases from V and 4 bases from J; bases unmatched to any gene: 1. This chain's CDR3 is CASRRGPDTQYF. As DNA, the CDR3 is TGCGCCAGCAGGAGGGGGCCAGATACGCAGTATTTT.

This chain links TRBV14 with TRBJ1-6; tentative D call: TRBD1 (5 bases). CDR1 SGHDN and CDR2 FVKESK come from the germline V gene. V was trimmed by 1 base and J by 0 bases, leaving 7 bases between them. CDR3 size: 16 residues. Here the CDR3 reads CASSQGQTSYNSPLHF. DNA of the CDR3: TGTGCCAGCAGCCAAGGACAGACCTCCTATAATTCACCCCTCCACTTT.

The chain couples TRBV7-9 to TRBJ2-3; the match to TRBD2 covers 10 bases. CDR3 length: 19 residues. Trimming at V came to 5 bases and at J to 0 bases, leaving 14 bases not matched to a gene. Germline V gene sequence: CDR1 SEHNR, CDR2 FQNEAQ (reference sequence). The CDR3 here is CASSTTSGEGSSSTDTQYF. CDR3 bases: TGTGCCAGCAGCACTACTAGCGGGGAGGGAAGCTCTAGCACAGATACGCAGTATTTT.

V is TRBV7-9 and J is TRBJ1-4, with D unresolved. CDR1 is SEHNR and CDR2 is FQNEAQ in the germline V gene (reference sequence). The V and J ends lost 4 bases and 2 bases respectively, with 14 bases between them. This CDR3 is 16 amino acids long. CDR3 sequence (DNA): TGTGCCAGCAGCTCCCAGCGTCCTGGGACTAATGAAAAACTGTTTTTT. It codes for CASSSQRPGTNEKLFF. The entire variable domain, with the rest obtained from reference TRBV7-9 and TRBJ1-4, is as follows: DTGVSQNPRHKITKRGQNVTFRCDPISEHNRLYWYRQTLGQGPEFLTYFQNEAQLEKSRLLSDRFSAERPKGSFSTLEIQRTEQGDSAMYLCASSSQRPGTNEKLFFGSGTQLSVL.

This clone was picked up one time. V is TRBV19 and J is TRBJ1-1; D is undetermined. Trimming cost V 6 bases and J 1 base, with 12 bases left between them. Germline V lookup: CDR1 LNHDA, CDR2 SQIVND (reference sequence). The CDR3 has 14 residues. CDR3 nucleotides: TGTGCCAGTAGCAGTTTCCAGAAGAACACTGAAGCTTTCTTT. This codes for CASSSFQKNTEAFF.

This clone was seen only once. The rearrangement joins TRBV19 to TRBJ2-1, with 7 bases that match TRBD2. The germline V gene encodes CDR1 LNHDA and CDR2 SQIVND (reference sequence). This CDR3 comprises 14 residues. V trimming: 7 bases; J trimming: 0 bases; junction bases outside the gene matches: 3. The chain's CDR3 is CASKGTTSYNEQFF. In nucleotides, the CDR3 is TGTGCCAGTAAGGGGACTACCTCCTACAATGAGCAGTTCTTC.

The rearrangement joins TRBV4-2 to TRBJ1-5, with TRBD1 matching over 9 bases. The V gene end was trimmed by 6 bases and the J gene end by 4 bases; junction bases not matched to a gene: 10. This CDR3 is 16 amino acids long. Germline V gene lookup returns CDR1 LGHNA and CDR2 YNFKEQ. The CDR3 DNA sequence: TGTGCCAGCAGTCACGGGACAGGGAAGGATAATCAGCCCCAGCATTTT. The encoded protein is CASSHGTGKDNQPQHF.

The chain uses TRBV5-4 and TRBJ2-3, with 14 bases matching TRBD2. The CDR3 contains 18 residues. With 0 bases clipped from V and 1 base from J, the junction kept 4 bases outside the gene matches. The germline gives CDR1 SGHNT, CDR2 YYREEE (reference sequence). Here the CDR3 DNA reads TGTGCCAGCAGCTTGGGACTAGCGGGGGGGAGACGCACAGATACGCAGTATTTT. Its translation is CASSLGLAGGRRTDTQYF.

The CDR3 loop reads CASSLIQNEKLFF. The CDR3 region has the DNA TGTGCCAGCAGTTTAATACAGAACGAAAAACTGTTTTTT. V usage is TRBV28 and J usage is TRBJ1-4, with unresolved D. Trimming removed 2 bases at V and 8 bases at J, with 9 bases between. CDR3 size: 13 residues. The germline V gene has CDR1 MDHEN and CDR2 SYDVKM.

This chain uses TRBV30 with TRBJ1-2; tentatively, D is TRBD1 (5 bases). In germline, CDR1 is GTSNPN, CDR2 SVGIG (reference sequence). The CDR3 is 12 residues long. Trimming cost V 0 bases and J 10 bases, with 12 bases left between them. Here the CDR3 reads CAWSVLGQHYTF. The CDR3 region has the DNA TGTGCCTGGAGTGTCTTGGGGCAGCACTACACCTTC.

The rearrangement uses TRBV4-1 and TRBJ2-5; tentative D call: TRBD2 (6 bases). Germline V gene sequence: CDR1 MGHRA, CDR2 YSYEKL. Trimming took off 1 base at V and 5 bases at J, with 20 bases between the two ends. CDR3 size: 17 residues. CDR3 region: CASSQAQDRLGGETQYF. The CDR3 DNA sequence: TGCGCCAGCAGCCAAGCCCAGGACCGGCTTGGGGGGGAGACCCAGTACTTC.

The chain joins TRBV28 to TRBJ2-1; 8 nucleotides match TRBD2. The trim removed 8 bases at V and 0 bases at J, leaving 6 bases unmatched. From germline, CDR1 is MDHEN and CDR2 SYDVKM. The CDR3 runs to 15 residues. CDR3 nucleotide sequence: TGTGCCAGCGTTGGTGCGGGGGGCTCCTACAATGAGCAGTTCTTC. As protein: CASVGAGGSYNEQFF.

The count of this clone is one. This chain joins TRBV28 and TRBJ2-3; TRBD1 matches at 8 bases. Germline-derived CDR1 and CDR2 are MDHEN and SYDVKM. V was pared by 5 bases and J by 7 bases, with 11 bases of the junction left unmatched. The CDR3 length is 15 residues. This CDR3 is CASSEPRGRRHTQYF. CDR3 in DNA: TGTGCCAGCAGTGAACCCAGGGGGCGCAGACATACGCAGTATTTT.

CDR3 sequence: CASSLWTSGSYEQYF. As DNA, the CDR3 is TGTGCCAGCAGTTTATGGACTAGCGGGAGTTACGAGCAGTACTTC. The V call is TRBV28, the J call TRBJ2-7; 12 nucleotides agree with TRBD2. CDR1 MDHEN and CDR2 SYDVKM come from the germline V gene. V lost 0 bases, J lost 4 bases, and 1 base stayed unmatched. The CDR3 loop spans 15 amino acids.

V gene TRBV28 combines with J gene TRBJ2-7; D not resolved. CDR1 MDHEN and CDR2 SYDVKM come from the germline V gene. The length of the CDR3 is 14 residues. V was clipped by 5 bases and J by 2 bases, with 13 bases between them. DNA for the CDR3: TGTGCCAGCAGTCAAGCTCCGTTACCCTACGAGCAGTACTTC. It specifies CASSQAPLPYEQYF.

CDR3 DNA: TGCGCCAGCAGCCAAGATAAGCCGGGAGGAGAGACCCAGTACTTC. Protein product: CASSQDKPGGETQYF. The chain combines TRBV4-1 with TRBJ2-5; 7 positions agree with TRBD2. Germline V gene sequence: CDR1 MGHRA, CDR2 YSYEKL. The ends lost 0 bases at V and 4 bases at J; junction bases unmatched: 5. The CDR3 loop spans 15 amino acids.

The chain combines TRBV28 with TRBJ2-2; perhaps TRBD1 as D (5 bases). Trimming stripped 5 bases from V and 6 bases from J, with 16 bases between. The CDR3 extends over 15 amino acids. Germline V gene sequence: CDR1 MDHEN, CDR2 SYDVKM. In DNA, the CDR3 is TGTGCCAGCAGTACCTCCCCAGGGTTTTCCGGGGAGCTGTTTTTT. The encoded protein is CASSTSPGFSGELFF.

The rearrangement uses TRBV5-6 and TRBJ1-1; D gene ambiguous. CDR3 length equals 17 residues. Germline CDR1 reads SGHDT; CDR2 reads YYEEEE. V dropped 2 bases and J dropped 2 bases, with 19 bases sitting between them. CDR3 amino acids: CASSFWFRTARNTEAFF. CDR3 in DNA: TGTGCCAGCAGCTTTTGGTTCCGTACAGCCCGCAACACTGAAGCTTTCTTT.

The chain combines TRBV5-1 with TRBJ2-1; 10 positions agree with TRBD2. The CDR3 runs 16 residues. J lost 5 bases, V lost 0 bases, and 5 bases had no gene match. Germline V lookup: CDR1 SGHRS, CDR2 YFSETQ. CDR3 loop: CASSLGTSGGHNEQFF. In nucleotides, the CDR3 is TGCGCCAGCAGCTTGGGGACTAGCGGAGGCCACAATGAGCAGTTCTTC.

V usage is TRBV15 and J usage is TRBJ2-5, with D possibly being TRBD2 (7 bases). The CDR3 length is 17 residues. V shed 0 bases and J shed 5 bases, with 19 bases lying between them. Germline V CDR1 and CDR2: LNHNV, YYDKDF (reference sequence). CDR3 nucleotide sequence: TGTGCCACCAGCAGAGAGGATTGGGGGGGCGGACAGGAGACCCAGTACTTC. Protein product: CATSREDWGGGQETQYF. Supplemented by reference TRBV15 and TRBJ2-5, the full variable domain reads DAMVIQNPRYQVTQFGKPVTLSCSQTLNHNVMYWYQQKSSQAPKLLFHYYDKDFNNEADTPDNFQSRRPNTSFCFLDIRSPGLGDTAMYLCATSREDWGGGQETQYFGPGTRLLVL.

V usage is TRBV9 and J usage is TRBJ2-3; D might be TRBD2 (5 bases). Germline V gives CDR1 SGDLS, CDR2 YYNGEE. This CDR3 spans 15 amino acids. Trimming pared 1 base from V and 2 bases from J, leaving 11 bases between. CDR3 residues: CASSVLGLPTDTQYF. CDR3 bases: TGTGCCAGCAGCGTATTAGGACTCCCCACAGATACGCAGTATTTT. The entire variable domain, with the rest obtained from reference TRBV9 and TRBJ2-3, is as follows: DSGVTQTPKHLITATGQRVTLRCSPRSGDLSVYWYQQSLDQGLQFLIQYYNGEERAKGNILERFSAQQFPDLHSELNLSSLELGDSALYFCASSVLGLPTDTQYFGPGTRLTVL.

The rearrangement uses TRBV4-2 and TRBJ2-2; 7 positions agree with TRBD2. The CDR3 covers 15 residues. Per germline, CDR1 LGHNA and CDR2 YNFKEQ. The V and J ends lost 1 base and 7 bases, in that order; junction bases with no gene match: 6. DNA of the CDR3: TGTGCCAGCAGCCAAGGACTAGCAGAGGACGGGGAGCTGTTTTTT. Translating it yields CASSQGLAEDGELFF.